The clone carrying this T cell receptor beta chain was counted between two and nine times. Germline V lookup: CDR1 SQVTM, CDR2 ANQGSEA. Trimming took off 5 bases at V and 5 bases at J, with 10 bases between the two ends. The CDR3 sequence is 12 residues long. This entry comes from a study of cytomegalovirus exposure and HLA in healthy donors. Study-level background: Within the Caucasian-associated ancestry cluster were roughly 79% of the 300 to 450 genotyped donors.

13 Jbeta primers and 60 Vbeta primers were used for the PCR. Repertoires were generated with immunoSEQ multiplex PCR, while TCRdb's copy carries only in-frame clones and drops some. The data contain fewer than 200,000 clones, roughly 80% of them seen just once; the ten biggest clones take up 1.5% to 2%. The chain joins TRBV29-1 to TRBJ2-1; D gene ambiguous. This clonotype was obtained from a woman younger than 30 in good health and CMV-seronegative. Sequenced input: PBMCs. CDR3 DNA: TGCAGCGTTCCTAGAGTACACAATGAGCAGTTCTTC. It specifies CSVPRVHNEQFF.